A selection of T cell receptor beta chains follows, all from one sample in a study of blood T cells in healthy people across ages. TCRdb re-analysed the 5' RACE reads in MiXCR, keeping a single row per CDR3 protein. The profile shows around 650,000 distinct CDR3 sequences, 35% to 50% of them singletons. Source material: blood. All receptors derive from an elderly man in good health. CDR3s include the opening cysteine and the closing phenylalanine or tryptophan. Fields, in order: CDR3 length, D gene, clone size, V gene, J gene, CDR3 DNA, CDR3 protein. D genes are given only for firm matches. Clone size is stated in some rows and not others, as once, few, many or a class when expanded.

cdr3_length: 17; d_call: -; clone_size: -; v_call: TRBV7-9; j_call: TRBJ1-6; cdr3_nt: TGTGCCAGCAGCTTATTGTTGGACAAGGCCCTTAATTCACCCCTCCACTTT; cdr3_aa: CASSLLLDKALNSPLHF
cdr3_length: 14; d_call: TRBD1; clone_size: -; v_call: TRBV7-2; j_call: TRBJ2-7; cdr3_nt: TGTGCCAGCAGCTTATCAGAGGGGGCGCGTGAGCAGTACTTC; cdr3_aa: CASSLSEGAREQYF
cdr3_length: 13; d_call: TRBD1; clone_size: many; v_call: TRBV3-1; j_call: TRBJ2-7; cdr3_nt: TGTGCCAGCAGCCTGCGACAGGGCAACGAGCAGTACTTC; cdr3_aa: CASSLRQGNEQYF
cdr3_length: 15; d_call: -; clone_size: -; v_call: TRBV7-2; j_call: TRBJ1-6; cdr3_nt: TGTGCCAGCAGCTTAGCGCGTACCTATAATTCACCCCTCCACTTT; cdr3_aa: CASSLARTYNSPLHF
cdr3_length: 18; d_call: TRBD2; clone_size: -; v_call: TRBV7-3; j_call: TRBJ2-7; cdr3_nt: TGTGCCAGCAGCTTAATTCGGACTAGCGGGGGACGAAACAATGAGCAGTACTTC; cdr3_aa: CASSLIRTSGGRNNEQYF
cdr3_length: 16; d_call: -; clone_size: -; v_call: TRBV15; j_call: TRBJ2-2; cdr3_nt: TGTGCCACCAGCAAACCCGGACAGCCGAACACCGGGGAGCTGTTTTTT; cdr3_aa: CATSKPGQPNTGELFF
cdr3_length: 14; d_call: TRBD1; clone_size: many; v_call: TRBV12-5; j_call: TRBJ2-7; cdr3_nt: TGTGCTAGTGGTTTGAGAAACAGGGGCCTCGAGCAGTACTTC; cdr3_aa: CASGLRNRGLEQYF
cdr3_length: 15; d_call: TRBD1; clone_size: few; v_call: TRBV28; j_call: TRBJ2-4; cdr3_nt: TGTGCCAGCAGTTTACCAGGGGGCGACGGAAACATTCAGTACTTC; cdr3_aa: CASSLPGGDGNIQYF
cdr3_length: 12; d_call: -; clone_size: -; v_call: TRBV5-1; j_call: TRBJ2-5; cdr3_nt: TGCGCCAGCAGCGGACGGCCGGAGACCCAGTACTTC; cdr3_aa: CASSGRPETQYF
cdr3_length: 15; d_call: -; clone_size: few; v_call: TRBV3-1; j_call: TRBJ2-3; cdr3_nt: TGTGCCAGCAGGCGTGCCGGGACTAGCACAGATACGCAGTATTTT; cdr3_aa: CASRRAGTSTDTQYF